This is a list of T cell receptor beta chains from one sample in a study of T cell changes during pregnancy in multiple sclerosis. The table came from immunoSEQ multiplex PCR; TCRdb's copy has only in-frame clones and leaves some out. This table holds about 44,000 clones, about nine tenths found once. The sequencing used CD4+ T cells from peripheral blood mononuclear cells, collected in the third trimester of pregnancy. All receptors derive from a female donor with multiple sclerosis, enrolled in a pregnancy study. CDR3s include the opening cysteine and the closing phenylalanine or tryptophan. The D gene is left open where the match is weak. A row's size may be missing; if present it is once, few, many or a size class.

clone size,CDR3 length,D gene,J gene,V gene,CDR3 DNA,CDR3 protein
-,18,-,TRBJ2-3,TRBV9,TGTGCCAGCAGCGTAGAGGTTTCGCAGGGCCTAGGGGAAGATACGCAGTATTTT,CASSVEVSQGLGEDTQYF
-,19,TRBD2,TRBJ2-3,TRBV7-8,TGTGCCAGCAGCTCCCTCTGGACTAGCGGGAGTACTGGCACAGATACGCAGTATTTT,CASSSLWTSGSTGTDTQYF
-,16,TRBD2,TRBJ2-7,TRBV28,TGTGCCAGCAGTTCCCCCGAAGGACTAGGTGCGAGCGAGCAGTACTTC,CASSSPEGLGASEQYF
-,16,TRBD2,TRBJ2-3,TRBV6-6,TGTGCCAGCAGTCTCCGAGCGGGAGGCGGCACAGATACGCAGTATTTT,CASSLRAGGGTDTQYF
-,16,-,TRBJ2-2,TRBV7-2,TGTGCCAGCAGCTCGACTTCGCCTGCGAACACCGGGGAGCTGTTTTTT,CASSSTSPANTGELFF
-,14,-,TRBJ1-1,TRBV28,TGTGCCAGCAGTTTAATACAGGTGAACACTGAAGCTTTCTTT,CASSLIQVNTEAFF
-,14,-,TRBJ2-5,TRBV7-9,TGTGCCAGCAGCGCCGCCAGGGATCAAGAGACCCAGTACTTC,CASSAARDQETQYF
-,15,TRBD2,TRBJ2-2,TRBV18,TGTGCCAGCTCACCACTAGCGGGGAACACCGGGGAGCTGTTTTTT,CASSPLAGNTGELFF
few,15,TRBD2,TRBJ2-5,TRBV5-1,TGCGCCAGCAGCGGGGACGGGAGGGCCGGCGAGACCCAGTACTTC,CASSGDGRAGETQYF
-,15,TRBD1,TRBJ1-3,TRBV4-3,TGCGCCAGCAGCCAAGGGGGACAGCGAGGAAACACCATATATTTT,CASSQGGQRGNTIYF
-,19,TRBD2,TRBJ2-3,TRBV5-1,TGCGCCAGCAGCAACGGACTAGCGGGAGGTGTCCCGAGCACAGATACGCAGTATTTT,CASSNGLAGGVPSTDTQYF
-,15,-,TRBJ1-4,TRBV5-1,TGCGCCAGCAGCCCGGGGGGGGGCGCCGTCGAAAAACTGTTTTTT,CASSPGGGAVEKLFF
-,15,TRBD2,TRBJ2-3,TRBV7-9,TGTGCCAGCAGCCTAACTAGCGGAACCACAGATACGCAGTATTTT,CASSLTSGTTDTQYF
-,14,TRBD1,TRBJ2-3,TRBV6-5,TGTGCCAGCAGACGAGGACAGGGAAGAGATACGCAGTATTTT,CASRRGQGRDTQYF
-,14,TRBD2,TRBJ2-1,TRBV6-4,TGTGCCACCAAACCGACTAGCAGCTACAATGAGCAGTTCTTC,CATKPTSSYNEQFF
-,15,TRBD1,TRBJ2-3,TRBV29-1,TGCAGCGCAATACCGCGTCAGGGGGCGACAGATACGCAGTATTTT,CSAIPRQGATDTQYF
-,14,-,TRBJ2-7,TRBV4-3,TGCGCCAGCAGCCTGGCGGGACGGTCCTACGAGCAGTACTTC,CASSLAGRSYEQYF
once,15,TRBD2,TRBJ2-7,TRBV28,TGTGCCAGCAGGTACGGACTAGCGGGAGCCTACGAGCAGTACTTC,CASRYGLAGAYEQYF
-,14,TRBD2,TRBJ2-1,TRBV28,TGTGCCAGCAATCAACTAGCGGTTTACAATGAGCAGTTCTTC,CASNQLAVYNEQFF
few,13,TRBD1,TRBJ1-1,TRBV7-9,TGTGCCAGCAGCTTAGCGGAGACAGGGAAGGCTTTCTTT,CASSLAETGKAFF
-,15,-,TRBJ1-4,TRBV5-1,TGCGCCAGCAGCGACTCACAGGGAGGGAATGAAAAACTGTTTTTT,CASSDSQGGNEKLFF
-,15,TRBD2,TRBJ2-3,TRBV11-3,TGTGCCAGCAGCCCATTAGCGGGAGTGGCAGATACGCAGTATTTT,CASSPLAGVADTQYF
-,16,-,TRBJ1-1,TRBV11-2,TGTGCCAGCATCGCGCCCGCCAGGGGACCGAACACTGAAGCTTTCTTT,CASIAPARGPNTEAFF
-,15,TRBD2,TRBJ2-7,TRBV7-2,TGTGCCAGCAGCTTGACTAGCGGGACCCACTACGAGCAGTACTTC,CASSLTSGTHYEQYF